This T cell receptor (beta chain) originates from a study of cytomegalovirus exposure and HLA in healthy donors. PCR was performed using 60 Vbeta and 13 Jbeta primers. Assay used: immunoSEQ multiplex PCR; TCRdb lists only in-frame clones, some missing. The repertoire holds 130,000 to 150,000 clones, with 70% to 80% as singletons. This clone was found a few times. The clonotype originates from a woman between 45 and 65 years old in good health and CMV-seropositive. The sample was PBMCs.

The CDR3 sequence: CASSLRGQGFGGELFF. The CDR3 DNA sequence: TGTGCCAGCAGCTTAAGGGGACAGGGGTTTGGCGGGGAGCTGTTTTTT. The chain combines TRBV7-3 with TRBJ2-2; TRBD1 matches at 10 bases. The V and J ends lost 1 base and 7 bases, in that order; junction bases with no gene match: 6. Germline lookup yields CDR1 SGHTA and CDR2 FQGTGA. The CDR3 is made up of 16 amino acids.